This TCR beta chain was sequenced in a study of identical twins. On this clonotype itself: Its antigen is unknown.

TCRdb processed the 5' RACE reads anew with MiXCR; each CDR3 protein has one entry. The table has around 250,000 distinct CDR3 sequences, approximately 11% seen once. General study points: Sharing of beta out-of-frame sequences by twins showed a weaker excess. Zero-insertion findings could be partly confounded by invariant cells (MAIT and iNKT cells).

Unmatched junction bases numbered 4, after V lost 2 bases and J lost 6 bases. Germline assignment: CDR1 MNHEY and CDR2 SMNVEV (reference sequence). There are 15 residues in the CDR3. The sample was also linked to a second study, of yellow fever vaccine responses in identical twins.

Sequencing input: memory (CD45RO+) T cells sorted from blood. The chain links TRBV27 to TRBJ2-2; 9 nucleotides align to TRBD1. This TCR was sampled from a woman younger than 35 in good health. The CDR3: CASSLRQGEAGELFF. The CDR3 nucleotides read TGTGCCAGCAGTTTACGACAGGGGGAAGCCGGGGAGCTGTTTTTT.